Given below is one T cell receptor (beta chain) in context. Its antigen is as yet unknown. Naive CD8 cells lacked CD45RO and underwent positive selection for CCR7, leaving out terminally differentiated effector memory CD45RA+ cells. With 3 bases clipped from V and 7 bases from J, the junction kept 8 bases outside the gene matches. The V gene's germline CDR1 is LNHNV and CDR2 YYDKDF (reference sequence). This CDR3 has 15 residues. The method was immunoSEQ multiplex PCR; TCRdb's version includes in-frame clones alone and lacks a portion of them. Among roughly 2,000,000 clones listed, approximately 92% were seen once. The data originate from a study of shared clonotypes between healthy human individuals. Study results and limitations: Sharing across four donors was highest in naive CD4 (around 5%) and lowest in memory CD8 (approximately 0.4%). Limited genetic and exposure-history diversity came from having few donors.

The chain carries TRBV15 and TRBJ2-1, with 8 bases lining up with TRBD1. Sequencing input: naive CD8+ T cells from PBMCs. The source is a young man in good health. Some clones in this sample may be carry-over from other donors' samples. This chain's CDR3 is CATSRYGRTGNEQFF. In DNA, the CDR3 is TGTGCCACCAGCAGGTACGGGCGGACAGGGAATGAGCAGTTCTTC.